This TCR beta chain was identified in a study of beta chain features in type 1 diabetes. CDR3 length: 13 amino acids. Deletions cut 0 bases from V and 13 bases from J, with 10 bases between. Germline CDR1 LNHNV, CDR2 YYDKDF (reference sequence). The study's findings and limits: High TCR expression in some cells could lead to their over-representation in cDNA sequencing. Naive, central memory and Treg TCRB repertoires seemed to resemble each other more closely in patients than they did in healthy donors. Shorter TCRB CDR3s, moderately but significantly so, marked every one of the four CD4+ subsets in Type 1 diabetes patients.

This clone was found a few times. Its antigen is unidentified. Investigators reverse transcribed all isolated RNA, so they sequenced expressed TCRB transcripts. Sequencing used immunoSEQ multiplex PCR; TCRdb keeps in-frame clones, though not all of them. This table has 200,000 to 300,000 clones, approximately 11% appearing once. The source of this sequence is a young man with type 1 diabetes. The chain uses TRBV15 and TRBJ1-6, with no clear D. The sequencing input was naive CD4+ T cells from blood. CDR3 nucleotide sequence: TGTGCCACCAGCAGAGATCGGGGTGACCCCCTCCACTTT. This encodes CATSRDRGDPLHF.